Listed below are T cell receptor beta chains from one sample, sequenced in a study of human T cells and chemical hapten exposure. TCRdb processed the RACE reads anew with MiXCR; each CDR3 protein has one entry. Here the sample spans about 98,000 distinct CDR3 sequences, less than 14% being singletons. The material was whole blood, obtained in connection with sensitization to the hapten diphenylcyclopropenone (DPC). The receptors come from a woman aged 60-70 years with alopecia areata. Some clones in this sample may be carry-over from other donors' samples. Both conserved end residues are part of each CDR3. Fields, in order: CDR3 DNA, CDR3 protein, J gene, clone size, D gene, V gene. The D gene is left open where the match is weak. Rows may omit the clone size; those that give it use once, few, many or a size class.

DNA: TGCGCCAGCAGACAACAGGGCACGGGGGAGCTGTTTTTT
CDR3: CASRQQGTGELFF
J: TRBJ2-2
size: .
D: .
V: TRBV10-2

DNA: TGTGCCAGCAGCTCCTCGACGGGTTCCGGGGAGCTGTTTTTT
CDR3: CASSSSTGSGELFF
J: TRBJ2-2
size: few
D: .
V: TRBV7-3

DNA: TGCGCCAGCAGCCTGGGTTCGGGGGGCGAGAACAATCAGCCCCAGCATTTT
CDR3: CASSLGSGGENNQPQHF
J: TRBJ1-5
size: few
D: .
V: TRBV5-1

DNA: TGCGCCAGCAGTCACACCAATCGACCGGGAATCACCGGGGAGCTGTTTTTT
CDR3: CASSHTNRPGITGELFF
J: TRBJ2-2
size: few
D: .
V: TRBV23-1

DNA: TGTGCCAGCTCACCACGCCACGGGGGCGGTAACACTGAAGCTTTCTTT
CDR3: CASSPRHGGGNTEAFF
J: TRBJ1-1
size: few
D: .
V: TRBV18

DNA: TGTGGCGAGGTCAAGGGCACGTCCTTAATCAACAATGAGCAGTTCTTC
CDR3: CGEVKGTSLINNEQFF
J: TRBJ2-1
size: .
D: .
V: TRBV6-5

DNA: TGCGCCAGCAGCTGGACTAGCGACTCCTACGAGCAGTACTTC
CDR3: CASSWTSDSYEQYF
J: TRBJ2-7
size: many
D: TRBD2
V: TRBV5-1

DNA: TGCAGTGCTAGGCTAGCGGGGGGGCCGAATGAGCAGTTCTTC
CDR3: CSARLAGGPNEQFF
J: TRBJ2-1
size: .
D: TRBD2
V: TRBV20-1

DNA: TGTGCCAGCAGCTTGGCGGGGGCCTACAATGAGCAGTTCTTC
CDR3: CASSLAGAYNEQFF
J: TRBJ2-1
size: many
D: TRBD2
V: TRBV7-6

DNA: TGTGCCAGCAGCAAGGGACGGATCTACGAGCAGTACTTC
CDR3: CASSKGRIYEQYF
J: TRBJ2-7
size: many
D: .
V: TRBV12-3/TRBV12-4

DNA: TGTGCCAGCAGCCCAACGTTTAAGGAGACCCAGTACTTC
CDR3: CASSPTFKETQYF
J: TRBJ2-5
size: .
D: .
V: TRBV11-2

DNA: TGTGCCAGCAGCCCTAGGACAAACACGAACACTGAAGCTTTCTTT
CDR3: CASSPRTNTNTEAFF
J: TRBJ1-1
size: few
D: .
V: TRBV11-2

DNA: TGTGCCAGCAGTTACTCCCGGACAACTAACACTGAAGCTTTCTTT
CDR3: CASSYSRTTNTEAFF
J: TRBJ1-1
size: .
D: .
V: TRBV6-6

DNA: TGTGCCAGCACCCTGATGGAGGACAGGGTGGTCACTGAAGCTTTCTTT
CDR3: CASTLMEDRVVTEAFF
J: TRBJ1-1
size: many
D: .
V: TRBV21-1

DNA: TGTGCCAGCAGCTTTACTAGCGGGGCTTACAATGAGCAGTTCTTC
CDR3: CASSFTSGAYNEQFF
J: TRBJ2-1
size: .
D: TRBD2
V: TRBV7-9

DNA: TGTGCCAGCAGCTTAGTTAACTACGGAACTGAAGCTTTCTTT
CDR3: CASSLVNYGTEAFF
J: TRBJ1-1
size: .
D: .
V: TRBV7-8

DNA: TGTGCCAGCAGAGGGACAGGGGGGAGACGGGGCACTGAAGCTTTCTTT
CDR3: CASRGTGGRRGTEAFF
J: TRBJ1-1
size: many
D: TRBD1
V: TRBV6-1

DNA: TGCAGCGTACCCACTAAGACAGGGCAAACTGAAGCTTTCTTT
CDR3: CSVPTKTGQTEAFF
J: TRBJ1-1
size: many
D: TRBD1
V: TRBV29-1

DNA: TGTGCCAGCAGGTTGACTAGGGCAGATACGCAGTATTTT
CDR3: CASRLTRADTQYF
J: TRBJ2-3
size: many
D: .
V: TRBV6-4

DNA: TGTGCCAGCAGCTTGTCTGATGGATTTCACACTGAAGCTTTCTTT
CDR3: CASSLSDGFHTEAFF
J: TRBJ1-1
size: few
D: .
V: TRBV5-6

DNA: TGTGCCACCAGCAGAGATCCGGACAGACAAGAGACCCAGTACTTC
CDR3: CATSRDPDRQETQYF
J: TRBJ2-5
size: many
D: .
V: TRBV15

DNA: TGCGCCAGCAGCTTGGCTCCTCGGGAAACCTCGTCCGAGCAGTACTTC
CDR3: CASSLAPRETSSEQYF
J: TRBJ2-7
size: many
D: .
V: TRBV5-1

DNA: TGTGCCAGCTCACCCGTGGACAGGACTATCGGCTACACCTTC
CDR3: CASSPVDRTIGYTF
J: TRBJ1-2
size: few
D: TRBD1
V: TRBV18

DNA: TGTGCCAGCAGCTTGTTGCGGGGTTCCCTGAACACCGGGGAGCTGTTTTTT
CDR3: CASSLLRGSLNTGELFF
J: TRBJ2-2
size: .
D: .
V: TRBV5-4

DNA: TGTGCCAGCAGTAAGACTAGCGGGGGGGCGGAGACCCAGTACTTC
CDR3: CASSKTSGGAETQYF
J: TRBJ2-5
size: .
D: TRBD2
V: TRBV6-6

DNA: TGCAGTGCTAGTTCAGGAAGAAACACCGGGGAGCTGTTTTTT
CDR3: CSASSGRNTGELFF
J: TRBJ2-2
size: many
D: .
V: TRBV20-1

DNA: TGTGCCAGCAGCCGGGGACAGGGGCCCGGGCAGCCCCAGCATTTT
CDR3: CASSRGQGPGQPQHF
J: TRBJ1-5
size: .
D: TRBD1
V: TRBV7-9

DNA: TGTGCCAGTAGTAGGGACGGAGCAGACAATCAGCCCCAGCATTTT
CDR3: CASSRDGADNQPQHF
J: TRBJ1-5
size: .
D: .
V: TRBV19

DNA: TGTGCCAGCAGCAAAGTAAAATTCCGGACCCCCACCGGGGAGCTGTTTTTT
CDR3: CASSKVKFRTPTGELFF
J: TRBJ2-2
size: many
D: .
V: TRBV21-1

DNA: TGCAGCGTTGTCGGTTCGGTCTCCTACGAGCAGTACTTC
CDR3: CSVVGSVSYEQYF
J: TRBJ2-7
size: many
D: .
V: TRBV29-1

DNA: TGTGCCAGCAGTTTAGGGTTCTCCTACGAGCAGTACTTC
CDR3: CASSLGFSYEQYF
J: TRBJ2-7
size: many
D: .
V: TRBV12-3/TRBV12-4

DNA: TGTGCCAGCAGCTTAGTGGACGGACCACACACCGGGGAGCTGTTTTTT
CDR3: CASSLVDGPHTGELFF
J: TRBJ2-2
size: few
D: .
V: TRBV7-9

DNA: TGTGCCAGCAGTTTATTGGCAGGGGGCACCACTGAAGCTTTCTTT
CDR3: CASSLLAGGTTEAFF
J: TRBJ1-1
size: .
D: TRBD1
V: TRBV27

DNA: TGTGCCAGCAACAGGGGGCCTGACACAGATACGCAGTATTTT
CDR3: CASNRGPDTDTQYF
J: TRBJ2-3
size: many
D: TRBD1
V: TRBV2

DNA: TGTGCCAGCAGTATAGGGCAAAGGGAGCAGTTCTTC
CDR3: CASSIGQREQFF
J: TRBJ2-1
size: many
D: .
V: TRBV7-6

DNA: TGTGCCAGCAGCCCTCCAGCAGGTACCTACGAGCAGTACTTC
CDR3: CASSPPAGTYEQYF
J: TRBJ2-7
size: many
D: .
V: TRBV9

DNA: TGCGCCAGCAGTAGCCCAGGGGCAGATACGCAGTATTTT
CDR3: CASSSPGADTQYF
J: TRBJ2-3
size: many
D: .
V: TRBV10-1

DNA: TGTGCCAGTAGTGGCCGCGGACAGGGTACCCTCTCTGGGGCCAACGTCCTGACTTTC
CDR3: CASSGRGQGTLSGANVLTF
J: TRBJ2-6
size: many
D: TRBD1
V: TRBV19

DNA: TGCAGCGTTGATCTAGGAGCCTATGGCTACACCTTC
CDR3: CSVDLGAYGYTF
J: TRBJ1-2
size: many
D: .
V: TRBV29-1

DNA: TGTGCCACCCCCTGCGACAGGGAACCCTACAATGAGCAGTTCTTC
CDR3: CATPCDREPYNEQFF
J: TRBJ2-1
size: .
D: TRBD1
V: TRBV19

DNA: TGCAGCGGGGGAAGGGCCTTGAACACTGAAGCTTTCTTT
CDR3: CSGGRALNTEAFF
J: TRBJ1-1
size: many
D: .
V: TRBV29-1

DNA: TGTGCCAGCAGCCCACGACGGGGGGATAGGGGCGAGCAGTACTTC
CDR3: CASSPRRGDRGEQYF
J: TRBJ2-7
size: .
D: TRBD2
V: TRBV7-9

DNA: TGCAGTGCTACCAGGACTAGCGGAGGGTACAATGAGCAGTTCTTC
CDR3: CSATRTSGGYNEQFF
J: TRBJ2-1
size: many
D: TRBD2
V: TRBV20-1

DNA: TGCAGTGCTATCCCTTATGGAGGAGCGGGGGGGCGTATTGAGCAGTTCTTC
CDR3: CSAIPYGGAGGRIEQFF
J: TRBJ2-1
size: many
D: TRBD2
V: TRBV20-1

DNA: TGTGCCACGGGCGCCTTGACAGGCACAGATACGCAGTATTTT
CDR3: CATGALTGTDTQYF
J: TRBJ2-3
size: .
D: .
V: TRBV15

DNA: TGTGCCAGCACGGCTATTCAAGAGACCCAGTACTTC
CDR3: CASTAIQETQYF
J: TRBJ2-5
size: many
D: .
V: TRBV2